These 13 T cell receptor beta chains were all obtained from the same sample, sequenced in a study of cytomegalovirus exposure and HLA in healthy donors. The PCR used 60 Vbeta and 13 Jbeta primers. The table came from immunoSEQ multiplex PCR; TCRdb's copy has only in-frame clones and leaves some out. The sample shows around 110,000 clones, about 80% of them seen only once. Material: PBMCs. The source of these receptors is a man in his thirties or forties in good health and CMV-seropositive.

This chain connects TRBV5-6 to TRBJ1-2; TRBD1 matches 9 bases. The CDR3 is 15 amino acids. Germline V gives CDR1 SGHDT, CDR2 YYEEEE. V shed 0 bases and J 8 bases; nucleotides not matched to a gene: 8. CDR3 nucleotide sequence: TGTGCCAGCAGCTTGGACAGGGGGCGCGAAGGAGGCTACACCTTC. This sequence encodes CASSLDRGREGGYTF.

The rearrangement uses TRBV5-6 and TRBJ2-7; TRBD1 matches at 7 bases. Trimming took 4 bases from V and 3 from J; bases not matched to a gene: 7. Germline loops: CDR1 SGHDT, CDR2 YYEEEE. The CDR3 loop spans 14 amino acids. The CDR3 region has the DNA TGTGCCAGCAGCGCAAGGGACAGCTACTACGAGCAGTACTTC. Protein sequence: CASSARDSYYEQYF. The full variable domain, with the rest looked up from reference TRBV5-6 and TRBJ2-7, is DAGVTQSPTHLIKTRGQQVTLRCSPKSGHDTVSWYQQALGQGPQFIFQYYEEEERQRGNFPDRFSGHQFPNYSSELNVNALLLGDSALYLCASSARDSYYEQYFGPGTRLTVT.

The chain uses TRBV4-3 and TRBJ2-6; D is undetermined. The CDR3 covers 15 residues. V shed 4 bases and J shed 0 bases, with 7 bases lying between them. Germline CDR1 LGHNA, CDR2 YSLEER. The CDR3 here is CASSPRSSGANVLTF. The CDR3 DNA follows: TGCGCCAGCAGCCCTCGTTCCTCTGGGGCCAACGTCCTGACTTTC.

The chain is built from TRBV7-3 and TRBJ2-7; possibly TRBD2 for D (5 bases). Trimming pared 1 base from V and 3 bases from J, leaving 19 bases between. This CDR3 spans 17 amino acids. Germline V gene sequence: CDR1 SGHTA, CDR2 FQGTGA. The CDR3 DNA reads as TGTGCCAGCAGCTTAAGACCCCCCCTGGACTCCCACTACGAGCAGTACTTC. It specifies CASSLRPPLDSHYEQYF. The complete variable domain, with remaining parts taken from reference TRBV7-3 and TRBJ2-7, reads GAGVSQTPSNKVTEKGKYVELRCDPISGHTALYWYRQSLGQGPEFLIYFQGTGAADDSGLPNDRFFAVRPEGSVSTLKIQRTERGDSAVYLCASSLRPPLDSHYEQYFGPGTRLTVT.

The sample holds one count of this clone. This chain links TRBV9 with TRBJ1-4; D perhaps matches TRBD1 (5 bases). Germline CDR1 and CDR2: SGDLS and YYNGEE. Between the trimmed V and J ends, which lost 4 bases and 8 bases, there was a span of 15 bases. This CDR3 is built from 14 residues. CDR3 loop: CASSPSGVREKLFF. The CDR3 DNA reads as TGTGCCAGCAGCCCGTCGGGGGTAAGGGAAAAACTGTTTTTT.

This sequence joins TRBV6-6 and TRBJ2-2; 10 nucleotides align to TRBD2. CDR3 length equals 15 residues. Losses at the gene ends were 6 bases for V and 6 bases for J; bases not matched to a gene: 7. Germline-derived CDR1 and CDR2 are MNHNY and SVGAGI (reference sequence). The CDR3 nucleotides are TGTGCCAGCAGCCGTAGCGGGGGGCTGTCCGGGGAGCTGTTTTTT. This sequence encodes CASSRSGGLSGELFF.

The J gene is TRBJ2-3, the V gene TRBV11-1, with D maybe TRBD1 (6 bases). The V end was cut by 5 bases, the J end by 4 bases, with 19 bases between. Germline assignment: CDR1 SGHAT and CDR2 FQDESV (reference sequence). The CDR3 totals 16 residues. CDR3 residues: CASSPLLVGAADTQYF. CDR3 nucleotides: TGTGCCAGCAGCCCTTTACTAGTGGGGGCCGCAGATACGCAGTATTTT.

The V and J genes are TRBV6-5 and TRBJ2-7, with D maybe TRBD2 (5 bases). V lost 2 bases to trimming and J lost 6 bases, with 17 bases between them. Per the germline V gene, CDR1 is MNHEY and CDR2 is SVGAGI. The CDR3 is made up of 15 amino acids. CDR3: CASSYLGPGLSEQYF. For the CDR3, the DNA is TGTGCCAGCAGTTACCTTGGCCCCGGACTCAGCGAGCAGTACTTC.

The chain links TRBV5-4 to TRBJ2-3; a weak D match, TRBD2 (6 bases). Germline V gene lookup returns CDR1 SGHNT and CDR2 YYREEE (reference sequence). Trimming pared 4 bases from V and 1 base from J, leaving 13 bases between. CDR3 length: 15 residues. The CDR3 DNA follows: TGTGCCAGCAGCCTCGGGGGACCCCGCACAGATACGCAGTATTTT. This encodes CASSLGGPRTDTQYF.

The V and J genes are TRBV2 and TRBJ2-1, with a weak D call TRBD2 (5 bases). CDR1 and CDR2 (germline): SNHLY, FYNNEI. V was trimmed by 7 bases and J by 3 bases, leaving 10 bases between them. The CDR3 has 13 amino acids. CDR3 amino acids: CASTSGIYNEQFF. CDR3 nucleotide sequence: TGTGCCAGCACGTCCGGGATCTACAATGAGCAGTTCTTC.

The chain uses TRBV5-1 and TRBJ2-1; possible D gene TRBD1, 5 bases. Trimming took off 4 bases at V and 4 bases at J, with 18 bases between the two ends. Looked up from germline, CDR1 is SGHRS and CDR2 is YFSETQ. The CDR3 totals 16 residues. The DNA of the CDR3 is TGCGCCAGCAGCCTTCAGACCTCGACAGTTTACAATGAGCAGTTCTTC. This codes for CASSLQTSTVYNEQFF.

This clone has a handful of counts. The CDR3 DNA reads TGCGCCAGCAGCTTGGTGGGCCCTCCCGCCCCCTACGAGCAGTACTTC. Amino acids: CASSLVGPPAPYEQYF. This rearrangement joins TRBV5-1 to TRBJ2-7; D gene uncertain. The CDR3 runs 16 residues. Looked up from germline, CDR1 is SGHRS and CDR2 is YFSETQ. V dropped 0 bases and J dropped 2 bases, with 15 bases sitting between them.

The chain has TRBV9 and TRBJ1-1; 7 nucleotides agree with TRBD1. This CDR3 has 13 residues. V was pared by 3 bases and J by 3 bases, with 2 bases of the junction left unmatched. Germline V gene data show CDR1 as SGDLS and CDR2 as YYNGEE. CDR3 nucleotide sequence: TGTGCCAGCAGCGGCGACAGGGACACTGAAGCTTTCTTT. Translating it yields CASSGDRDTEAFF.